Following are 31 T cell receptor beta chains from one sample sequenced in a study of blood T cells in healthy people across ages. With a J-beta primer mix and a sample-barcoded 5' primer, a second PCR ran about 7 to 12 cycles. TCRdb re-called the 5' RACE reads through MiXCR, storing one row per CDR3 protein. The sample contains about a million distinct CDR3 sequences, under 50% of which appear only once. The sequenced material came from blood. These receptors were obtained from a young man in good health.

A note on this clonotype: The junction shows a germline mismatch at one end, possibly a read error. As DNA, the CDR3 is TGTGTCAGCAGTATTGCAGGGGGTCGGACTGAAGCTTTCTTT. It specifies CVSSIAGGRTEAFF. J is TRBJ1-1 and V is TRBV12-3 or TRBV12-4; TRBD1 aligns across 7 bases. The CDR3 totals 14 residues.

The gene calls are TRBV4-2 and TRBJ2-1; 8 bases fit TRBD1. Trimming took 4 bases from V and 8 from J; bases not matched to a gene: 10. CDR1 is LGHNA and CDR2 is YNFKEQ in the germline V gene. The CDR3 totals 15 residues. The CDR3, as DNA: TGTGCCAGCAGCCCCCACAGGGGGTCCGAGGATGAGCAGTTCTTC. Protein: CASSPHRGSEDEQFF.

The chain links TRBV12-3 or TRBV12-4 to TRBJ1-5; maybe TRBD1 (6 bases). Between the trimmed V and J ends, which lost 5 bases and 0 bases, there was a span of 14 bases. CDR3 length equals 16 residues. The CDR3 sequence is CASSGGGTYSNQPQHF. As DNA, the CDR3 is TGTGCCAGCAGTGGGGGGGGGACATATAGCAATCAGCCCCAGCATTTT.

The chain joins TRBV6-4 to TRBJ2-7; possibly TRBD2 for D (6 bases). CDR3 length equals 13 residues. V was shortened by 2 bases and J by 5 bases, with 10 bases between the two germline ends. Looked up from germline, CDR1 is MRHNA and CDR2 is SNTAGT. CDR3 sequence (DNA): TGTGCCAGCAGTGACCTGCCGGGAGACGAGCAGTACTTC. Its translation: CASSDLPGDEQYF.

This clonotype was detected a few times. J is TRBJ1-5 and V is TRBV6-2 or TRBV6-3, with D possibly being TRBD1 (5 bases). V lost 5 bases and J lost 0, with 14 bases in between. Germline V gives CDR1 MNHEY, CDR2 SVGEGT. There are 16 residues in the CDR3. The CDR3 coding sequence is TGTGCCAGCAGTAACCCAGACAGCCATAGCAATCAGCCCCAGCATTTT. Translating gives CASSNPDSHSNQPQHF.

The V gene is TRBV7-9, the J gene TRBJ2-7; no definite D call. CDR3 size: 16 residues. The germline V and J ends were trimmed by 1 base and 0 bases, with 13 bases remaining between them. Germline CDR1 and CDR2: SEHNR and FQNEAQ (reference sequence). The DNA of the CDR3 is TGTGCCAGCAGCTTAGGCCAGACGCAACCCTCCTACGAGCAGTACTTC. It translates to CASSLGQTQPSYEQYF.

V gene TRBV3-1 combines with J gene TRBJ2-4; no clear D. Trimming stripped 0 bases from V and 5 bases from J, with 11 bases between. This CDR3 is 15 amino acids long. Germline CDR1 is LGHDT and CDR2 is YNNKEL (reference sequence). CDR3 DNA: TGTGCCAGCAGCCAAGACGGCGGACGGCAAAACATTCAGTACTTC. The encoded protein is CASSQDGGRQNIQYF. Together with reference TRBV3-1 and TRBJ2-4, the CDR3 gives the full variable domain: DTAVSQTPKYLVTQMGNDKSIKCEQNLGHDTMYWYKQDSKKFLKIMFSYNNKELIINETVPNRFSPKSPDKAHLNLHINSLELGDSAVYFCASSQDGGRQNIQYFGAGTRLSVL.

V gene TRBV7-2 combines with J gene TRBJ2-1, with TRBD1 matching over 7 bases. The CDR3 has 15 residues. CDR1 and CDR2 from the germline V gene are SGHTA and FQGNSA. The junction had 11 bases not matched to a gene; V was cut back by 5 bases and J by 7 bases. Written as DNA, the CDR3 is TGTGCCAGCAGCCCTCACCAAACAGGGGCGAATGAGCAGTTCTTC. Translation gives CASSPHQTGANEQFF.

The J gene is TRBJ2-3, the V gene TRBV30; 10 nucleotides agree with TRBD1. The CDR3 has 14 amino acids. Trimming cost V 4 bases and J 4 bases; bases outside gene matches: 5. Looked up from germline, CDR1 is GTSNPN and CDR2 is SVGIG (reference sequence). The CDR3 region has the DNA TGTGCCTGGACCGGGACAGGGGATTCAGATACGCAGTATTTT. It is translated as CAWTGTGDSDTQYF.

This clonotype was seen a few times. The chain couples TRBV5-1 to TRBJ2-3; 7 nucleotides line up with TRBD1. The V and J ends lost 4 bases and 0 bases, in that order; junction bases with no gene match: 11. CDR3 length: 17 residues. The germline CDR1 and CDR2 sequences are SGHRS and YFSETQ. The CDR3: CASSGRGSPLSTDTQYF. The CDR3 coding sequence is TGCGCCAGCAGCGGCAGGGGGTCCCCTCTTAGCACAGATACGCAGTATTTT.

V is TRBV28 and J is TRBJ2-5; tentatively, D is TRBD1 (6 bases). The CDR3 is made up of 16 amino acids. Per the germline V gene, CDR1 is MDHEN and CDR2 is SYDVKM. Trimming stripped 2 bases from V and 11 bases from J, with 24 bases between. This chain's CDR3 is CASSLQGMSSYNEQYF. In DNA form, the CDR3 reads TGTGCCAGCAGTTTACAGGGGATGAGCTCCTACAATGAGCAGTACTTC. The full variable domain, with the rest looked up from reference TRBV28 and TRBJ2-5, is DVKVTQSSRYLVKRTGEKVFLECVQDMDHENMFWYRQDPGLGLRLIYFSYDVKMKEKGDIPEGYSVSREKKERFSLILESASTNQTSMYLCASSLQGMSSYNEQYFGPGTRLLVL.

CDR3 amino acids: CASSLVTREIYGYTF. In DNA form, the CDR3 reads TGTGCCAGCAGCTTAGTTACCCGGGAGATCTATGGCTACACCTTC. The V and J genes are TRBV7-9 and TRBJ1-2; the D is unclear. The germline CDR1 and CDR2 sequences are SEHNR and FQNEAQ (reference sequence). CDR3 length equals 15 residues. Trimming stripped 1 base from V and 4 bases from J, with 13 bases between.

The rearrangement uses TRBV20-1 and TRBJ2-3; maybe TRBD2 (6 bases). The CDR3 length is 15 residues. Trimming pared 5 bases from V and 1 base from J, leaving 16 bases between. Germline V CDR1 and CDR2: DFQATT, SNEGSKA (reference sequence). CDR3 residues: CSARGMGDRTDTQYF. The CDR3, as DNA: TGCAGTGCTCGGGGGATGGGAGACCGCACAGATACGCAGTATTTT.

This clonotype was seen a handful of times. This sequence joins TRBV2 and TRBJ1-2; TRBD1 agrees at 8 bases. V was pared by 7 bases and J by 4 bases, with 5 bases of the junction left unmatched. The germline V gene has CDR1 SNHLY and CDR2 FYNNEI. The CDR3 extends over 13 amino acids. The CDR3 sequence is CASTRGTGYGYTF. The CDR3 DNA follows: TGTGCCAGCACCAGGGGGACAGGCTATGGCTACACCTTC.

This rearrangement joins TRBV3-1 to TRBJ2-7, with D perhaps TRBD2 (6 bases). The germline V gene has CDR1 LGHDT and CDR2 YNNKEL (reference sequence). The CDR3 contains 16 residues. Trimming pared 4 bases from V and 4 bases from J, leaving 20 bases between. The CDR3 loop reads CASSRAGRLGSYEQYF. The CDR3 DNA reads TGTGCCAGCAGCCGCGCCGGGAGACTCGGATCATACGAGCAGTACTTC.

This clonotype appeared once. The chain is built from TRBV24-1 and TRBJ2-1; D unresolved. CDR1 KGHDR and CDR2 SFDVKD come from the germline V gene. V lost 3 bases to trimming and J lost 15 bases, with 20 bases between them. The CDR3 contains 14 residues. The CDR3 sequence: CATSDRTSSVKRFF. The CDR3 bases are TGTGCCACCAGTGATAGAACAAGTTCGGTAAAGCGGTTCTTC.

The chain links TRBV27 to TRBJ1-6, with 7 bases that match TRBD1. V shed 2 bases, J shed 1 base, and the junction held 14 bases outside the gene matches. Germline-derived CDR1 and CDR2 are MNHEY and SMNVEV (reference sequence). This CDR3 has 20 amino acids. Here the CDR3 reads CASSLQRRDSSVSYNSPLHF. The DNA of the CDR3 is TGTGCCAGCAGTTTACAACGCCGGGACAGCAGTGTTTCCTATAATTCACCCCTCCACTTT.

This clonotype was counted a few times. This chain links TRBV4-3 with TRBJ2-6, with D perhaps matching TRBD1 or TRBD2 (5 bases each). Trimming took 5 bases from V and 3 from J, leaving 23 bases between them. The CDR3 length is 19 residues. Germline CDR1 and CDR2: LGHNA and YSLEER. The CDR3 loop reads CASSGGLGVPNVGANVLTF. CDR3 in DNA: TGCGCCAGCAGCGGGGGATTAGGGGTTCCCAACGTTGGGGCCAACGTCCTGACTTTC.

Only a few counts were recorded for this clonotype. The rearrangement links TRBV3-1 to TRBJ2-3; 7 nucleotides line up with TRBD2. J was trimmed by 4 bases and V by 0 bases; bases with no gene match: 4. Germline V gives CDR1 LGHDT, CDR2 YNNKEL (reference sequence). There are 15 residues in the CDR3. The CDR3 sequence is CASSQELSGADTQYF. The CDR3 region has the DNA TGTGCCAGCAGCCAAGAATTAAGCGGGGCAGATACGCAGTATTTT.

The V gene is TRBV20-1, the J gene TRBJ2-3; 8 nucleotides agree with TRBD2. V shed 3 bases, J shed 5 bases, and the junction held 4 bases outside the gene matches. Per the germline V gene, CDR1 is DFQATT and CDR2 is SNEGSKA (reference sequence). The CDR3 covers 13 residues. CDR3 coding DNA: TGCAGTGCTAGCGGGAGGGCCGGAGATACGCAGTATTTT. Its translation: CSASGRAGDTQYF.

This clonotype was picked up a small number of times. The chain joins TRBV5-5 to TRBJ2-3, with D maybe TRBD1 (5 bases). The CDR3 is 15 residues long. V lost 4 bases and J 0 bases, leaving 12 bases between the germline ends. The germline gives CDR1 SGHKS, CDR2 YYEKEE (reference sequence). CDR3 region: CASSGPGASTDTQYF. The CDR3 region has the DNA TGTGCCAGCAGCGGGCCTGGGGCAAGCACAGATACGCAGTATTTT.

This clonotype was seen more than once but under ten times. Here the CDR3 reads CASSLDGGGGYEQYF. Written as DNA, the CDR3 is TGTGCCAGCAGCTTAGATGGTGGGGGCGGCTACGAGCAGTACTTC. The rearrangement joins TRBV11-3 to TRBJ2-4, with a possible D match to TRBD1 (6 bases). Matching the DNA end better, TRBJ2-7 makes the J call doubtful. Germline CDR1 reads SGHNT; CDR2 reads YENEEA. The CDR3 extends over 15 amino acids.

The V gene is TRBV5-1, the J gene TRBJ2-3, with TRBD1 matching 7 bases. The ends lost 7 bases at V and 5 bases at J; junction bases unmatched: 10. Germline CDR1 is SGHRS and CDR2 is YFSETQ. This CDR3 spans 14 amino acids. CDR3 in DNA: TGCGCCAGCCGCTCCGGGACAGCACGAGATACGCAGTATTTT. Its translation: CASRSGTARDTQYF.

The V and J genes are TRBV4-3 and TRBJ2-6, with 7 nucleotides matching TRBD1. The CDR3 runs to 17 residues. V lost 3 bases and J lost 0; bases outside the gene matches: 5. Germline loops: CDR1 LGHNA, CDR2 YSLEER. CDR3 protein: CASSQETGYSGANVLTF. CDR3 bases: TGCGCCAGCAGCCAGGAGACAGGGTACTCTGGGGCCAACGTCCTGACTTTC.

The table lists this clonotype with a few counts. V is TRBV7-9 and J is TRBJ2-1, with D possibly TRBD2 on 5 matching bases. With 0 bases removed from V and 8 bases from J, the gap between germline ends came to 14 bases. Germline-derived CDR1 and CDR2 are SEHNR and FQNEAQ (reference sequence). The CDR3 length is 15 residues. CDR3 nucleotide sequence: TGTGCCAGCAGCTTAGCGCTGGGAGCCGGGGATGAGCAGTTCTTC. Residues: CASSLALGAGDEQFF. Full variable domain (missing parts from reference TRBV7-9 and TRBJ2-1): DTGVSQNPRHKITKRGQNVTFRCDPISEHNRLYWYRQTLGQGPEFLTYFQNEAQLEKSRLLSDRFSAERPKGSFSTLEIQRTEQGDSAMYLCASSLALGAGDEQFFGPGTRLTVL.

V and J are TRBV5-5 and TRBJ1-2; the D gene is possibly TRBD1 (5 bases). CDR1 SGHKS and CDR2 YYEKEE come from the germline V gene (reference sequence). There are 15 residues in the CDR3. Trimming took 0 bases from V and 7 from J, leaving 16 bases between them. CDR3 amino acids: CASSLGGRVESGYTF. CDR3 DNA sequence: TGTGCCAGCAGCTTGGGCGGCAGGGTGGAGAGTGGCTACACCTTC.

This clonotype was picked up a small number of times. The rearrangement uses TRBV6-1 and TRBJ2-6; D remains unclear. This CDR3 is built from 15 residues. V lost 9 bases to trimming and J lost 0 bases, with 12 bases between them. Germline V gene lookup returns CDR1 MNHNS and CDR2 SASEGT. The DNA of the CDR3 is TGTGCCAGTCGGTACGCCTACTCTGGGGCCAACGTCCTGACTTTC. It codes for CASRYAYSGANVLTF.

The genes are TRBV20-1 and TRBJ2-4; 12 positions match TRBD2. Germline V gene lookup returns CDR1 DFQATT and CDR2 SNEGSKA (reference sequence). This CDR3 is 16 amino acids long. Losses at the gene ends were 2 bases for V and 3 bases for J; bases not matched to a gene: 5. CDR3 sequence: CSARSRTSGVKNIQYF. As DNA, the CDR3 is TGCAGTGCTAGATCCCGGACTAGCGGGGTCAAAAACATTCAGTACTTC.

The V call is TRBV5-6, the J call TRBJ2-7, with D perhaps being TRBD1 or TRBD2 (5 bases each). The CDR3 contains 12 residues. Trimming took off 1 base at V and 9 bases at J, with 11 bases between the two ends. Germline CDR1 is SGHDT and CDR2 is YYEEEE. The CDR3 nucleotides read TGTGCCAGCAGCTTGACAATTGGGGGGCAGTACTTC. It encodes CASSLTIGGQYF.

The CDR3 reads CASSPRGTGLSSYNEQFF. The CDR3 DNA reads as TGTGCCAGCAGCCCACGAGGGACAGGACTTAGCTCCTACAATGAGCAGTTCTTC. The chain combines TRBV7-2 with TRBJ2-1, with 8 bases lining up with TRBD1. V lost 5 bases and J lost 0; bases outside the gene matches: 12. The CDR3 contains 18 residues. Germline V gene lookup returns CDR1 SGHTA and CDR2 FQGNSA.

This clonotype occurred a few times. V is TRBV5-1 and J is TRBJ2-5; D unresolved. Germline V gives CDR1 SGHRS, CDR2 YFSETQ. The CDR3 contains 13 residues. V was cut by 0 bases and J by 4 bases, with 7 bases left in between. CDR3: CASSLVGLETQYF. The CDR3 nucleotides are TGCGCCAGCAGCTTGGTTGGATTAGAGACCCAGTACTTC.